This TCR beta chain was observed in a study of T cells in Graves' hyperthyroidism and ophthalmopathy. Overall study context: The blood sample was taken at first diagnosis, before treatment began.

Recently diagnosed hyperthyroidism of less than 2 months' duration affected patients aged 18 to 65. Amplification targeted TCR beta CDR3 regions from RNA transcripts. Researchers ran a first-round RT-PCR on the TCR CDR3 using the HTBI primer set. Using its own MiXCR run on the multiplex PCR reads, TCRdb lists one record per CDR3 protein. The sample carries 600,000 to 800,000 distinct CDR3 sequences, around 40% recorded once. Study-level findings and limits: A 13 V-J signature model discriminated ophthalmopathy versus stable hyperthyroidism.

Remarks on this clonotype: Its target is not known.

The CDR3 length is 14 residues. Germline V gene data show CDR1 as LGHNT and CDR2 as FRNRAP. V lost 6 bases and J 4 bases, leaving 13 bases between the germline ends. The J gene is TRBJ1-3, the V gene TRBV12-5, with D possibly TRBD1 on 6 matching bases. This receptor was obtained from a woman between 35 and 50 years old with Graves' hyperthyroidism. The material sequenced was blood. In nucleotides, the CDR3 is TGTGCTAGTGGCCTCTCAGGGGCGGGAAACACCATATATTTT. It codes for CASGLSGAGNTIYF.